This TCR beta chain was identified in a study of blood T cell repertoires in COVID-19. Overall study context: From the United States, Italy and Spain came samples of acute and convalescent COVID-19.

The authors' processing: Amplified reference gene primers provided the basis for estimating nucleated cell counts. Assay: immunoSEQ multiplex PCR; the TCRdb copy retains only in-frame clones and omits some. V and J calls and clone size are as listed in that table; D and trimming were resolved from the DNA. The table shows over 130,000 clones, with approximately 86% occurring only once. J was trimmed by 8 bases and V by 6 bases; bases with no gene match: 6. Germline V gene lookup returns CDR1 DFQATT and CDR2 SNEGSKA (reference sequence). The CDR3 has 11 amino acids. Sequencing was carried out using peripheral blood. The V and J genes are TRBV20-1 and TRBJ1-1, with TRBD1 matching over 7 bases. The source of this sequence is a human donor in a cohort sampled during active COVID-19. Here the CDR3 reads CSAPADREAFF. The CDR3 nucleotides are TGCAGTGCCCCAGCGGACAGGGAAGCTTTCTTT.